This T cell receptor (beta chain) was captured by sequencing in a study of Graves' ophthalmopathy and Graves' hyperthyroidism. The authors amplified TCR beta CDR3 regions from RNA transcripts. Investigators did first-round RT-PCR with HTBI primers, then second-round multiplex PCR. TCRdb called the multiplex PCR reads again in MiXCR, with one record for every CDR3 protein. This table has 500,000 to 700,000 distinct CDR3 sequences, 39% appearing once. V shed 6 bases, J shed 2 bases, and the junction held 8 bases outside the gene matches. This CDR3 contains 16 residues. Germline CDR1 and CDR2: MNHEY and SVGAGI. This clonotype was observed many times.

This TCR came from an adult man with Graves' hyperthyroidism. The sequencing input was peripheral blood or thyroid tissue (not recorded which). The V call is TRBV6-5, the J call TRBJ1-5; 9 positions agree with TRBD1. The CDR3 spells CASSPGTGLGNQPQHF. In DNA, the CDR3 is TGTGCCAGCAGCCCCGGGACAGGGTTGGGCAATCAGCCCCAGCATTTT.